Listed below are T cell receptor beta chains from one sample, sequenced in a study of cytomegalovirus exposure and HLA in healthy donors. Libraries were prepared by immunoSEQ multiplex PCR; TCRdb keeps only in-frame clonotypes and omits some of them. The sample lists roughly 280,000 clones; 80% to 90% were seen once. The sample comprised PBMCs. The receptor source for this set is a woman aged 18-29 years in good health and CMV-seronegative. Each CDR3 is given with its conserved first and last residue. D genes are given only for firm matches. For some rows the clone size is stated as once, few or many, or as a class when expanded; others skip it.

j_call clone_size d_call v_call cdr3_nt cdr3_aa
TRBJ2-7 . . TRBV9 TGTGCCAGCAGCCCCTCCCCAGAAACCAACTACGAGCAGTACTTC CASSPSPETNYEQYF
TRBJ2-2 . TRBD2 TRBV7-2 TGTGCCAGCAGCTACAGGACTAGGGGCACCGGGGAGCTGTTTTTT CASSYRTRGTGELFF
TRBJ1-1 . . TRBV27 TGTGCCAGCAGTTGGGTCGAGGGCACTGAAGCTTTCTTT CASSWVEGTEAFF
TRBJ1-4 . . TRBV4-1 TGCGCCAGCAGCCGGTCGGGATTTGATGAAAAACTGTTTTTT CASSRSGFDEKLFF
TRBJ2-3 . . TRBV23-1 TGCGCCAGCAGTCAGCGAAGCGAGTTAGATACGCAGTATTTT CASSQRSELDTQYF
TRBJ2-1 . . TRBV4-1 TGCGCCAGCAGCCAAGGTCCGCTTGTAGTCTTC CASSQGPLVVF
TRBJ2-7 . TRBD1 TRBV5-6 TGTGCCAGCAGCTTGGATGGACAGGGGGCCTACGAGCAGTACTTC CASSLDGQGAYEQYF
TRBJ2-7 . . TRBV6-5 TGTGCCAGCAGTTACTCGGGGACAACTTCCTACGAGCAGTACTTC CASSYSGTTSYEQYF
TRBJ2-1 few . TRBV7-6 TGTGCCAGCAGCTTCAGGTACAATGAGCAGTTCTTC CASSFRYNEQFF
TRBJ2-1 . TRBD2 TRBV2 TGTGCCAGCAGAGCGGGACTAGCGATTCGCAATGAGCAGTTCTTC CASRAGLAIRNEQFF
TRBJ2-3 . TRBD2 TRBV14 TGTGCCAGCAGCCCCCTACTAGCGGCAGTCACAGATACGCAGTATTTT CASSPLLAAVTDTQYF
TRBJ2-7 . TRBD2 TRBV27 TGTGCCAGCAGTTTATCGCTAGCGGGGGGGTACGAGCAGTACTTC CASSLSLAGGYEQYF
TRBJ2-7 . TRBD2 TRBV2 TGTGCCAGCAAAGGGATTCGGGCCGTCGGGACTAGCGGGAGAGCATCCTACGAGCAGTACTTC CASKGIRAVGTSGRASYEQYF
TRBJ2-7 . . TRBV10-2 TGCGCCAGCGGTGGAAGCGGAACGCTTTACGAGCAGTACTTC CASGGSGTLYEQYF
TRBJ1-2 . . TRBV5-6 TGTGCCAGCAGTCCTGGGGGGTATGACTACACCTTC CASSPGGYDYTF
TRBJ2-5 . . TRBV19 TGTGCCAGTAGTTGGGGCGGCCACTCGGAGACCCAGTACTTC CASSWGGHSETQYF
TRBJ2-1 once TRBD2 TRBV29-1 TGCAGCGTTGAAGGTAGCGGGGGGGCCATCGGTGAGCAGTTCTTC CSVEGSGGAIGEQFF
TRBJ2-7 . . TRBV28 TGTGCCAGCAGTCCGACACCCTCCTACGAGCAGTACTTC CASSPTPSYEQYF
TRBJ2-7 . . TRBV18 TGTGCCAGCTCACCACGCTGGCTAGTCGACTACGAGCAGTACTTC CASSPRWLVDYEQYF
TRBJ1-1 . . TRBV7-9 TGTGCCAGCAGCGAGTATGCCGGCACTGAAGCTTTCTTT CASSEYAGTEAFF
TRBJ1-1 . . TRBV29-1 TGCAGCGTTGATGGACACCCGAACACTGAAGCTTTCTTT CSVDGHPNTEAFF
TRBJ2-5 . TRBD1 TRBV5-4 TGTGCCAGCAACTTAGGACAGGGGGCAGAGACCCAGTACTTC CASNLGQGAETQYF
TRBJ1-2 once . TRBV7-6 TGTGCCAGCAGCTTATCGGCAGGGGACTATGGCTACACCTTC CASSLSAGDYGYTF
TRBJ2-7 . TRBD1 TRBV19 TGTGCCAGTAGTAAAACCGGGACAGGGGGCTCCTACGAGCAGTACTTC CASSKTGTGGSYEQYF
TRBJ2-5 . . TRBV5-1 TGCGCCAGCAGCTCCAACCCAGGGGACGGAGAGACCCAGTACTTC CASSSNPGDGETQYF
TRBJ2-1 . TRBD2 TRBV7-9 TGTGCCAGCAGCACCGATCCTAGCGGGGGGGACAATGAGCAGTTCTTC CASSTDPSGGDNEQFF
TRBJ1-1 . . TRBV2 TGTGCCAGCAGTGATCAGGGGCCAAACACTGAAGCTTTCTTT CASSDQGPNTEAFF
TRBJ2-7 few TRBD2 TRBV6-1 TGTGCCAGCAGTGAAAGACTAGCGGAAAACTACGAGCAGTACTTC CASSERLAENYEQYF